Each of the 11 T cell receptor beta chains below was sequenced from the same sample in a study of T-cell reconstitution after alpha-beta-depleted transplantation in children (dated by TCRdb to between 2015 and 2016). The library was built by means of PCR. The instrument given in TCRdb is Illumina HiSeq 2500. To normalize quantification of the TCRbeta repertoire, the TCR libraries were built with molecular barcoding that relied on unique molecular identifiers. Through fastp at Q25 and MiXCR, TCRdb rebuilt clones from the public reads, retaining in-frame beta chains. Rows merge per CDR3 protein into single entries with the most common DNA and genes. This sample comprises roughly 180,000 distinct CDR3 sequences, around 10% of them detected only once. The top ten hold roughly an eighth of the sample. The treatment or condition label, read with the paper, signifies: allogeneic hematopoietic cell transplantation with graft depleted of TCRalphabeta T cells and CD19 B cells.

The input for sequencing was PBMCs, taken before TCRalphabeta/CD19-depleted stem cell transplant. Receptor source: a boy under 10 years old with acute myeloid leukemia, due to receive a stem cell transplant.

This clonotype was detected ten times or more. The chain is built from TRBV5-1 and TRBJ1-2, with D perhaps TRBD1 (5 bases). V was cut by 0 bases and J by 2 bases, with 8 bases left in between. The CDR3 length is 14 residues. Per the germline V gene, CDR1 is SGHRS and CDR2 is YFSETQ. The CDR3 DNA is TGCGCCAGCAGCTTGGAGGGGACGAACTATGGCTACACCTTC. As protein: CASSLEGTNYGYTF.

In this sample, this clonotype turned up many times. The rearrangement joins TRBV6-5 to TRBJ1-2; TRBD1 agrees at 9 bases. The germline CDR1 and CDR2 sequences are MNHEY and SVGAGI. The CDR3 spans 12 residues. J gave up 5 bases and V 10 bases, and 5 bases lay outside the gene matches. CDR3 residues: CAIIGQGYGYTF. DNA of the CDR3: TGTGCCATCATAGGACAGGGGTATGGCTACACCTTC.

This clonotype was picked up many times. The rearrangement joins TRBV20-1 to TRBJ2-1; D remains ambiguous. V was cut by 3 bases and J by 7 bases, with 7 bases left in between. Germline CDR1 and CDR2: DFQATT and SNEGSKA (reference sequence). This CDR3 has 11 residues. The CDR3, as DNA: TGCAGTGCTAGTGTGGTGAATGAGCAGTTCTTC. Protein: CSASVVNEQFF.

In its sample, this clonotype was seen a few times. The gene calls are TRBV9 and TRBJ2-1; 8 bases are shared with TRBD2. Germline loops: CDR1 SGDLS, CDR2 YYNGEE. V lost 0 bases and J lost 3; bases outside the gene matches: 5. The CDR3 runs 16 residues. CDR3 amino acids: CASSVGAGGYYNEQFF. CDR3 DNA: TGTGCCAGCAGCGTAGGTGCGGGGGGCTACTACAATGAGCAGTTCTTC.

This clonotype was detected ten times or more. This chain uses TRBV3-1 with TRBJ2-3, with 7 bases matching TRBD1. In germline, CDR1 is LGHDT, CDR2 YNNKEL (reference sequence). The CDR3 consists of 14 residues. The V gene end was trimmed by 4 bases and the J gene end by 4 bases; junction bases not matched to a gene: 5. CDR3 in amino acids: CASSPQTGSDTQYF. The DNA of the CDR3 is TGTGCCAGCAGCCCTCAGACAGGGTCAGATACGCAGTATTTT.

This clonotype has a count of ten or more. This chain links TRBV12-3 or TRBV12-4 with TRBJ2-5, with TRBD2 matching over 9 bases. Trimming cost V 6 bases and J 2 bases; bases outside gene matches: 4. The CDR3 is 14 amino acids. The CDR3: CASRGGLAQETQYF. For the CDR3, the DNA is TGTGCCAGCAGAGGGGGACTAGCTCAAGAGACCCAGTACTTC.

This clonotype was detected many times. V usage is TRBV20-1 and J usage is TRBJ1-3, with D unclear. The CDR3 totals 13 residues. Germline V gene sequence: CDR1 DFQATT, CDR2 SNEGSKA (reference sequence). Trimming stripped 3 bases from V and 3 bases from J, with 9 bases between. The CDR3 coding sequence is TGCAGTGCTAGTGCTGGTGGTGGAAACACCATATATTTT. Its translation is CSASAGGGNTIYF.

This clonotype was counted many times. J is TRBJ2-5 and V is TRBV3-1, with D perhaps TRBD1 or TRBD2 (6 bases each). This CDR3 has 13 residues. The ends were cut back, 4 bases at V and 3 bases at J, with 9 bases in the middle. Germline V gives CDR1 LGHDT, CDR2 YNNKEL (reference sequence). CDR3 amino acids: CASSRRGEETQYF. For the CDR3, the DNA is TGTGCCAGCAGCCGAAGGGGGGAAGAGACCCAGTACTTC.

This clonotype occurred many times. The CDR3 here is CASSLSTTAEETQYF. In DNA, the CDR3 is TGCGCCAGCAGCTTGTCGACGACTGCGGAAGAGACCCAGTACTTC. The chain carries TRBV5-1 and TRBJ2-5; D not certain. The CDR3 runs to 15 residues. Germline assignment: CDR1 SGHRS and CDR2 YFSETQ. V was cut by 1 base and J by 3 bases, with 13 bases left in between.

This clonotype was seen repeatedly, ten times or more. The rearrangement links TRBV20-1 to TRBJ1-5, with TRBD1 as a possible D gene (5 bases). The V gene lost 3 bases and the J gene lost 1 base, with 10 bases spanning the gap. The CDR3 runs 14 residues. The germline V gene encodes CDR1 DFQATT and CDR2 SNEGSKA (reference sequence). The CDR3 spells CSASVGPSNQPQHF. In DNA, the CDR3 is TGCAGTGCTAGTGTGGGGCCGAGCAATCAGCCCCAGCATTTT.

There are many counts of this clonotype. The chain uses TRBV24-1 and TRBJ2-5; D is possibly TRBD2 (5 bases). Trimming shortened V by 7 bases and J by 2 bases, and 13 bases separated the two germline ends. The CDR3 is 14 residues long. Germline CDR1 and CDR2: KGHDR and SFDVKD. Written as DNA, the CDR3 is TGTGCCACCAGGGACTCGGACGGACAAGAGACCCAGTACTTC. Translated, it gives CATRDSDGQETQYF.